This TCR beta chain was identified in a study of blood T cell repertoires in COVID-19 (dated by TCRdb to about 2020). Regarding the complete study: The collaborator samples originated in the United States, Italy and Spain and spanned the acute and convalescent phases of COVID-19. The material from the prospective study consisted of cDNA or gDNA derived from T cells, B-cell-depleted T cells, or PBMCs. The dataset comprised deeply sampled blood TCRbeta repertoires from subjects exposed to, actively infected with, or recovered from COVID-19. A freely available public database, intended as a resource for researchers studying the immune response to SARS-CoV-2, is where the repertoires were released. The samples were drawn from the first 160 participants of the ongoing ImmuneRACE study and from 950 to 1,500 subjects provided by 6 global collaborators. Sample metadata almost always included a de-identified subject ID, COVID-19 status, age in years and sex. Where available, HLA class I and class II types were obtained from metadata supplied by the sample provider rather than from assay-based typing. What the work shows at the level of the full study, not this receptor alone: Clinical and demographic metadata were provided uncurated, with the amount varying by source and participant.

TCRbeta CDR3 regions were amplified from genomic DNA using the immunoSEQ Assay, a bias-controlled multiplex PCR. On the authors' methods: Within the assay, amplification of reference gene primers was used to estimate how many nucleated cells each sample contained. To quantify the absolute abundance of each unique TCRbeta CDR3 rearrangement, sequence reads were collapsed and filtered. Productive Simpson clonality was computed per sample as the square root of Simpson's diversity index over productive rearrangements. TCRdb retrieved this table from immuneACCESS and kept in-frame rearrangements only. Not all clones are present; in checked studies, unresolved V genes account for under half, and no reason is known for the remainder. V and J calls and clone size come straight from that table; D and trimming were deduced from the DNA. The table for this sample lists 100,000 or so clones; around 79% of them were counted only once. More than 20% of the sample goes to the ten largest clones.

About this clone itself: The antigen it recognizes is unknown. No base-level quality is on record; no much larger clone is a single base apart.

The V end loses 4 bases and the J end loses 4 bases, and a stretch of 10 bases separates them. The CDR3 numbers 13 residues from cysteine through phenylalanine. Only the CDR3 portion is preserved as DNA: 39 bases, with reading frame beginning at the first base. The germline V gene (reference sequence) gives CDR1 as LGHDT and CDR2 as YNNKEL. Each collaborating institution followed its own protocols to collect whole blood in K2EDTA tubes. Collaborator samples were shipped for TCRbeta analysis as frozen whole blood, isolated PBMCs, or DNA extracted from either sample type. Recombination joined TRBV3-1 (or the pseudogene TRBV3-2) with TRBJ1-1; a tentative D match to TRBD1 spans 5 bases. The origin of this receptor is a man in his 70s with active or convalescent COVID-19. The sample taken for sequencing was peripheral blood. The base sequence is TGTGCCAGCAGCCCTCAGGGCGGCACTGAAGCTTTCTTT. Translated, this is CASSPQGGTEAFF.